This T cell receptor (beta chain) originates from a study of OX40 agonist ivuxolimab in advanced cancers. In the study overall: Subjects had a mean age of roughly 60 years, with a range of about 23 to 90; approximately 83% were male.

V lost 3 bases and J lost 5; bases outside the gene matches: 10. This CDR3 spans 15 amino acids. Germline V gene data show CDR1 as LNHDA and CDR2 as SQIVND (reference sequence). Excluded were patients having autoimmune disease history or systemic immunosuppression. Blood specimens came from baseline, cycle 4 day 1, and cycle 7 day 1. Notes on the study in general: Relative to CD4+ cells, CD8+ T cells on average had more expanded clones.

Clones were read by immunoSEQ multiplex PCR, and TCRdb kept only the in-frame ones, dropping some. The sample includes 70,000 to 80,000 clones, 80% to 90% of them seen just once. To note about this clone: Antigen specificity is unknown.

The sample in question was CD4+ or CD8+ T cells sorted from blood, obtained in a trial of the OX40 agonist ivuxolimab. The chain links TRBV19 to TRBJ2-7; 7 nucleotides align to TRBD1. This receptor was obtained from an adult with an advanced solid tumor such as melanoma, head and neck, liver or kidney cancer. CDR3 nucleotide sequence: TGTGCCAGTAGTATTTCGGGACAGTGGGGAAACGAGCAGTACTTC. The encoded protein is CASSISGQWGNEQYF.